A single sample gave rise to the 5 T cell receptor beta chains below, sequenced in a study of T cell changes during pregnancy in multiple sclerosis. The repertoire was sequenced with immunoSEQ multiplex PCR; TCRdb's copy has only in-frame clones and lacks some. Of tens of thousands of clones listed, 75% to 90% are singletons. Specimen: peripheral blood, collected after pregnancy. These receptors were collected from a female donor in good health, enrolled as a control in a pregnancy study.

The rearrangement uses TRBV27 and TRBJ1-1, with a weak D call TRBD1 (5 bases). This CDR3 spans 12 amino acids. Trimming took 5 bases from V and 4 from J, leaving 8 bases between them. The germline CDR1 and CDR2 sequences are MNHEY and SMNVEV (reference sequence). The CDR3 coding sequence is TGTGCCAGCAGTAGGGGTTCCACTGAAGCTTTCTTT. This codes for CASSRGSTEAFF.

V is TRBV4-3 and J is TRBJ2-3; 8 bases map to TRBD1. The CDR3 is 17 amino acids. The V segment lost 1 base and the J segment 0 bases; nucleotides outside the gene matches: 6. Germline CDR1 is LGHNA and CDR2 is YSLEER. CDR3 region: CASSQGWTGISTDTQYF. CDR3 DNA: TGCGCCAGCAGCCAAGGCTGGACAGGGATTAGCACAGATACGCAGTATTTT.

This clone was detected only once. The chain uses TRBV5-1 and TRBJ2-3; 11 bases map to TRBD2. The V gene's germline CDR1 is SGHRS and CDR2 YFSETQ. CDR3 length: 18 amino acids. With V trimmed by 0 bases and J by 6 bases, 12 bases remained unmatched. The chain's CDR3 is CASSLEPSGRLLPDTQYF. CDR3 in DNA: TGCGCCAGCAGCTTGGAGCCTAGCGGGAGGCTCCTACCGGATACGCAGTATTTT. The whole variable domain, filled in from reference TRBV5-1 and TRBJ2-3, reads KAGVTQTPRYLIKTRGQQVTLSCSPISGHRSVSWYQQTPGQGLQFLFEYFSETQRNKGNFPGRFSGRQFSNSRSEMNVSTLELGDSALYLCASSLEPSGRLLPDTQYFGPGTRLTVL.

V gene TRBV14 combines with J gene TRBJ1-3; no clear D. The germline V gene has CDR1 SGHDN and CDR2 FVKESK. The length of the CDR3 is 13 residues. Trimming removed 0 bases from V and 4 bases from J, with 4 bases in between. This CDR3 is CASSQDRGNTIYF. The DNA of the CDR3 is TGTGCCAGCAGCCAAGACAGGGGAAACACCATATATTTT.

The chain couples TRBV11-3 to TRBJ2-5; 8 bases map to TRBD1. Germline lookup yields CDR1 SGHNT and CDR2 YENEEA. The CDR3 covers 14 residues. Unmatched junction bases numbered 1, after V lost 3 bases and J lost 1 base. The CDR3 nucleotides read TGTGCCAGCAGCTTTACAGGGGGCCAAGAGACCCAGTACTTC. It codes for CASSFTGGQETQYF.